Each of the 7 T cell receptor beta chains below was sequenced from the same sample in a study of blood T cell repertoires in COVID-19. Using immunoSEQ multiplex PCR, the repertoire was profiled, and TCRdb retains in-frame clones only, with some absent. The sample consists of 70,000 or so clones, 79% of them appearing once. The sequenced material came from peripheral blood. Source of these receptors: a human donor in a cohort sampled during active COVID-19.

This chain joins TRBV5-1 and TRBJ2-5; tentative D call: TRBD2 (5 bases). CDR1 is SGHRS, CDR2 YFSETQ, per germline. The length of the CDR3 is 15 residues. The V end was cut by 0 bases, the J end by 2 bases, with 11 bases between. The CDR3 here is CASSLGGVGQETQYF. CDR3 DNA sequence: TGCGCCAGCAGCTTGGGGGGAGTCGGGCAAGAGACCCAGTACTTC. Variable domain in full (rest from reference TRBV5-1 and TRBJ2-5): KAGVTQTPRYLIKTRGQQVTLSCSPISGHRSVSWYQQTPGQGLQFLFEYFSETQRNKGNFPGRFSGRQFSNSRSEMNVSTLELGDSALYLCASSLGGVGQETQYFGPGTRLLVL.

This clone was seen only a few times. The CDR3 bases are TGCGCCAGCAGCCCAGGACAGGGGCCCTACAATGAGCAGTTCTTC. Its protein is CASSPGQGPYNEQFF. V and J are TRBV5-1 and TRBJ2-1; the match to TRBD1 covers 9 bases. The J segment lost 2 bases and the V segment lost 4 bases, leaving 4 bases of the junction unmatched. This CDR3 region has 15 residues. Germline values: CDR1 SGHRS, CDR2 YFSETQ.

The chain is built from TRBV5-8 and TRBJ2-3; 12 nucleotides agree with TRBD2. Germline V gene sequence: CDR1 SGHTS, CDR2 YDEGEE. This CDR3 comprises 15 residues. V dropped 4 bases and J dropped 2; count of bases not matched to a gene: 2. The CDR3: CASSRLAGVTDTQYF. CDR3 in DNA: TGTGCCAGCAGCCGACTAGCGGGGGTCACAGATACGCAGTATTTT.

CDR3 region: CASSSPTSYEQFF. In DNA, the CDR3 is TGTGCCAGCAGTTCCCCGACAAGTTATGAGCAGTTCTTC. J is TRBJ2-1 and V is TRBV27; D is unclear. V lost 4 bases and J 8 bases, leaving 12 bases between the germline ends. This CDR3 is built from 13 residues. Per germline, CDR1 MNHEY and CDR2 SMNVEV (reference sequence).

V and J are TRBV9 and TRBJ1-4; 7 bases are shared with TRBD1. CDR3 length equals 14 residues. Per germline, CDR1 SGDLS and CDR2 YYNGEE. The V and J ends lost 2 bases and 7 bases, in that order; junction bases with no gene match: 5. DNA of the CDR3: TGTGCCAGCAGCGTCGACAGGGCGAGTGAAAAACTGTTTTTT. Its translation: CASSVDRASEKLFF.

The CDR3 reads CASSSQGDSPLHF. The CDR3 DNA sequence: TGTGCCAGCAGCTCACAGGGAGATTCACCCCTCCACTTT. The chain employs TRBV2 and TRBJ1-6, with D possibly matching TRBD1 (6 bases). In germline, CDR1 is SNHLY, CDR2 FYNNEI. CDR3 size: 13 residues. V lost 6 bases to trimming and J lost 8 bases, with 11 bases between them.

This clone was seen more than once but under ten times. The chain combines TRBV11-2 with TRBJ2-3; perhaps TRBD2 as D (6 bases). CDR3 length: 15 residues. Trimming took 0 bases from V and 2 from J, leaving 9 bases between them. The germline V gene has CDR1 SGHAT and CDR2 FQNNGV. CDR3 residues: CASSLDGGFTDTQYF. The CDR3 coding sequence is TGTGCCAGCAGCTTAGACGGAGGGTTCACAGATACGCAGTATTTT. The full variable domain, in which reference TRBV11-2 and TRBJ2-3 provide the parts outside the CDR3, is EAGVAQSPRYKIIEKRQSVAFWCNPISGHATLYWYQQILGQGPKLLIQFQNNGVVDDSQLPKDRFSAERLKGVDSTLKIQPAKLEDSAVYLCASSLDGGFTDTQYFGPGTRLTVL.